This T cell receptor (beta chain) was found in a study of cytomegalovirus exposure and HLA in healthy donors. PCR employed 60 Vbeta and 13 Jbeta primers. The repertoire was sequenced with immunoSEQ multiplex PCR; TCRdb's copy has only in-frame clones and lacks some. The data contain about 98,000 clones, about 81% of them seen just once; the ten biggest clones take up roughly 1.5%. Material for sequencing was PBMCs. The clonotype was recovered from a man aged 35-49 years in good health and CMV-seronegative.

CDR3 sequence reads: CASSRGDRVNYEQYF. DNA of the CDR3: TGCGCCAGCAGTCGGGGGGACAGGGTGAACTACGAGCAGTACTTC. V and J are TRBV23-1 and TRBJ2-7; 9 bases fit TRBD1. TRBV23-1 is marked as an open reading frame, function uncertain. The CDR3 spans 15 residues. V lost 4 bases to trimming and J lost 3 bases; unmatched junction nucleotides: 7.